The rows below give T cell receptor beta chains drawn from one sample of a study of CD8 T cells in ankylosing spondylitis. TCRdb called the 5' RACE reads again in MiXCR, with one record for every CDR3 protein. This sample has about 360,000 distinct CDR3 sequences, with approximately 22% found just once. The sample consisted of blood, either unsorted or a sorted T cell fraction (not recorded which). The receptor set was obtained from a male donor with ankylosing spondylitis or in good health (not recorded which). Both conserved end residues are part of each CDR3. Each record gives: V gene, clone size, D gene, J gene, CDR3 protein, CDR3 DNA. The D gene is left open where the match is weak. Clone size is not always given. Where it is, it says once, few, many or a class for expanded clones.

TRBV12-3/TRBV12-4,.,TRBD2,TRBJ2-1,CASSRTSGVDEQFF,TGTGCCAGCAGCCGGACTAGCGGGGTTGATGAGCAGTTCTTC
TRBV7-8,.,.,TRBJ2-3,CASSTNQRSFTDTQYF,TGTGCCAGCAGTACCAACCAGCGGTCCTTCACAGATACGCAGTATTTT
TRBV15,few,.,TRBJ2-5,CATSRVGGSQETQYF,TGTGCCACCAGCAGGGTCGGTGGGAGCCAAGAGACCCAGTACTTC
TRBV5-1,few,.,TRBJ2-3,CASSWGLASTDTQYF,TGCGCCAGCAGCTGGGGGTTAGCTAGCACAGATACGCAGTATTTT
TRBV29-1,.,.,TRBJ2-7,CSAVDGKLSYEQYF,TGCAGCGCTGTGGACGGGAAGCTTTCCTACGAGCAGTACTTC
TRBV19,many,TRBD1,TRBJ2-4,CASSKVDRRTKNIQYF,TGTGCCAGTAGTAAGGTGGACAGGCGCACCAAAAACATTCAGTACTTC
TRBV11-2,.,.,TRBJ2-7,CASSLVSSADYEQYF,TGTGCCAGCAGCTTAGTTTCTTCAGCTGACTACGAGCAGTACTTC
TRBV5-1,.,.,TRBJ2-2,CASSYGDTGELFFF,.
TRBV20-1,.,TRBD2,TRBJ2-7,CSASGGAGYEQYF,TGCAGTGCTAGCGGGGGGGCAGGATACGAGCAGTACTTC
TRBV7-9,few,TRBD1,TRBJ2-2,CASTLGTGVSGELFF,TGTGCCAGCACCCTAGGGACAGGGGTGTCCGGGGAGCTGTTTTTT
TRBV27,few,.,TRBJ2-5,CASSLRGPVGTQYF,TGTGCCAGCAGTTTAAGGGGACCGGTGGGGACCCAGTACTTC
TRBV7-2,.,TRBD1,TRBJ2-3,CASSPTGISTDTQYF,TGTGCCAGCAGCCCGACAGGGATTAGCACAGATACGCAGTATTTT
TRBV11-2,.,TRBD2,TRBJ2-2,CASSPGTSSGELFF,TGTGCCAGCAGCCCGGGGACTAGTTCCGGGGAGCTGTTTTTT
TRBV27,.,.,TRBJ2-3,CASSLSNSWGTDTQYF,TGTGCCAGCAGTTTATCCAATAGCTGGGGCACAGATACGCAGTATTTT
TRBV7-9,.,.,TRBJ2-1,CASSRGYFPYNEQFF,TGTGCCAGCAGCAGAGGGTATTTCCCCTACAATGAGCAGTTCTTC
TRBV12-3/TRBV12-4,many,.,TRBJ2-2,CASSLSSYTGELFF,TGTGCCAGCAGTTTATCCAGCTACACCGGGGAGCTGTTTTTT
TRBV5-2,.,.,TRBJ2-5,CAMSPGIEQETQYF,TGTGCCATGAGCCCCGGGATCGAACAAGAGACCCAGTACTTC
TRBV27,few,TRBD1,TRBJ2-1,CASSLSSWDSKYNEQFF,TGTGCCAGCAGTTTGTCTTCCTGGGACAGTAAGTACAATGAGCAGTTCTTC
TRBV25-1,few,.,TRBJ2-3,CASSDVTSTDTQYF,TGTGCCAGCAGTGACGTCACTAGCACAGATACGCAGTATTTT
TRBV29-1,many,.,TRBJ2-3,CSVTRWAGTDTQYF,TGCAGCGTCACTAGGTGGGCTGGCACAGATACGCAGTATTTT
TRBV12-3/TRBV12-4,few,TRBD1,TRBJ2-7,CASSQSYGQGTYEQYF,TGTGCCAGCAGCCAATCATACGGACAGGGTACCTACGAGCAGTACTTC
TRBV7-3,.,.,TRBJ2-3,CASSFRPAGKTDTQYF,TGTGCCAGCAGCTTTCGTCCGGCGGGTAAAACAGATACGCAGTATTTT